The 29 T cell receptor beta chains listed next were all sequenced from one sample in a study of T cell repertoires in ileal Crohn's disease. Time point in this sample: proximal margin of the surgical specimen (macroscopically non-inflamed). The data were produced by immunoSEQ multiplex PCR, yet TCRdb's version contains in-frame clones alone and is incomplete. The sample has thousands of clones; approximately 75% are singletons. The sequenced sample consisted of ileal tissue. The source is an adult with Crohn's disease.

This clone was observed a few times. Other DNA sequences in the sample encode the same CDR3. The chain uses TRBV29-1 and TRBJ2-3, with 7 positions matching TRBD1. Germline loops: CDR1 SQVTM, CDR2 ANQGSEA. J gave up 0 bases and V 7 bases, and 4 bases lay outside the gene matches. This CDR3 is 13 amino acids long. The CDR3 region has the DNA TGCAGCGGCCGACAGGGCAGCACAGATACGCAGTATTTT. This encodes CSGRQGSTDTQYF.

V gene TRBV7-9 combines with J gene TRBJ2-3; perhaps TRBD2 as D (7 bases). V lost 7 bases, J lost 2 bases, and 19 bases lay in between. The CDR3 runs 16 residues. From germline, CDR1 is SEHNR and CDR2 FQNEAQ (reference sequence). The CDR3 DNA is TGTGCCAGCACCCCTTGGGTGGGGGGGCACACAGATACGCAGTATTTT. It is translated as CASTPWVGGHTDTQYF.

The J gene is TRBJ1-1, the V gene TRBV30; D is perhaps TRBD1 (5 bases). Trimming stripped 5 bases from V and 1 base from J, with 14 bases between. Germline assignment: CDR1 GTSNPN and CDR2 SVGIG (reference sequence). This CDR3 spans 14 amino acids. DNA of the CDR3: TGTGCCTGGGGACGGGGGGTTGGGAACACTGAAGCTTTCTTT. Residues: CAWGRGVGNTEAFF.

J is TRBJ2-7 and V is TRBV5-6; D is ambiguous. Germline V gives CDR1 SGHDT, CDR2 YYEEEE. The CDR3 is 16 residues long. Trimming pared 0 bases from V and 0 bases from J, leaving 13 bases between. The DNA for the CDR3 is TGTGCCAGCAGCTTGGTCGGCCAGAGCATCTCCTACGAGCAGTACTTC. This codes for CASSLVGQSISYEQYF. Drawing the rest from reference TRBV5-6 and TRBJ2-7, the complete variable domain is DAGVTQSPTHLIKTRGQQVTLRCSPKSGHDTVSWYQQALGQGPQFIFQYYEEEERQRGNFPDRFSGHQFPNYSSELNVNALLLGDSALYLCASSLVGQSISYEQYFGPGTRLTVT.

CDR3 in amino acids: CASSHGENQPQHF. For the CDR3, the DNA is TGCGCCAGCAGTCACGGAGAGAATCAGCCCCAGCATTTT. The V call is TRBV10-2, the J call TRBJ1-5; D ambiguous. V was trimmed by 5 bases and J by 4 bases, leaving 9 bases between them. The CDR3 sequence is 13 residues long. Germline V CDR1 and CDR2: WSHSY, SAAADI.

This clone has just one count. The chain carries TRBV28 and TRBJ2-2, with TRBD1 identical over 9 bases. The CDR3 is 19 amino acids. CDR1 and CDR2 from the germline V gene are MDHEN and SYDVKM. V lost 4 bases, J lost 0 bases, and 12 bases stayed unmatched. Here the CDR3 DNA reads TGTGCCAGCAGTTCCGTTGCGGGACAGGGACATACGAACACCGGGGAGCTGTTTTTT. As protein: CASSSVAGQGHTNTGELFF. Drawing the rest from reference TRBV28 and TRBJ2-2, the complete variable domain is DVKVTQSSRYLVKRTGEKVFLECVQDMDHENMFWYRQDPGLGLRLIYFSYDVKMKEKGDIPEGYSVSREKKERFSLILESASTNQTSMYLCASSSVAGQGHTNTGELFFGEGSRLTVL.

The chain has TRBV6-5 and TRBJ2-1; D may match TRBD1 or TRBD2 (6 bases each). V lost 6 bases to trimming and J lost 10 bases, with 22 bases between them. This CDR3 has 15 amino acids. CDR1 is MNHEY and CDR2 is SVGAGI in the germline V gene. CDR3 amino acids: CASRTHPGAGNEQFF. The CDR3 DNA is TGTGCCAGCAGAACCCACCCGGGGGCGGGGAACGAGCAGTTCTTC.

V is TRBV7-9 and J is TRBJ2-2, with 14 bases aligning to TRBD2. The V gene's germline CDR1 is SEHNR and CDR2 FQNEAQ (reference sequence). V dropped 3 bases and J dropped 2; count of bases not matched to a gene: 8. The CDR3 extends over 19 amino acids. This CDR3 reads CASSLAGLAGVANTGELFF. CDR3 coding DNA: TGTGCCAGCAGCTTGGCGGGACTAGCGGGAGTTGCCAACACCGGGGAGCTGTTTTTT. The variable domain in full, with the rest retrieved from reference TRBV7-9 and TRBJ2-2, is DTGVSQNPRHKITKRGQNVTFRCDPISEHNRLYWYRQTLGQGPEFLTYFQNEAQLEKSRLLSDRFSAERPKGSFSTLEIQRTEQGDSAMYLCASSLAGLAGVANTGELFFGEGSRLTVL.

The chain joins TRBV27 to TRBJ1-1; 9 bases are shared with TRBD1. This CDR3 has 14 residues. Trimming at V came to 2 bases and at J to 5 bases, leaving 3 bases not matched to a gene. The germline V gene has CDR1 MNHEY and CDR2 SMNVEV (reference sequence). The CDR3, as DNA: TGTGCCAGCAGTTTACCGGGACAGGGAACTGAAGCTTTCTTT. Protein product: CASSLPGQGTEAFF.

This clone turned up a few times. This chain uses TRBV10-3 with TRBJ2-5, with 8 bases matching TRBD2. This CDR3 is built from 14 residues. Germline V CDR1 and CDR2: ENHRY, SYGVKD. With 3 bases clipped from V and 4 bases from J, the junction kept 4 bases outside the gene matches. The CDR3 sequence is CAISDGTRIETQYF. Here the CDR3 DNA reads TGTGCCATCAGTGACGGGACTAGGATAGAGACCCAGTACTTC.

As DNA, the CDR3 is TGTGCCAGCAGCCGGGGGGAACCCCCCAATGAGCAGTTCTTC. This gives the protein CASSRGEPPNEQFF. This chain uses TRBV4-2 with TRBJ2-1; D may be TRBD2 (6 bases). The germline V and J ends were trimmed by 4 bases and 6 bases, with 13 bases remaining between them. This CDR3 has 14 amino acids. The germline V gene encodes CDR1 LGHNA and CDR2 YNFKEQ.

By share, this clone counts as medium-sized. The gene calls are TRBV28 and TRBJ1-2, with 7 bases matching TRBD1. Trimming at V came to 1 base and at J to 4 bases, leaving 9 bases not matched to a gene. Germline V CDR1 and CDR2: MDHEN, SYDVKM. The CDR3 totals 16 residues. CDR3 sequence: CASSLSPEGGLYGYTF. The CDR3 DNA sequence: TGTGCCAGCAGTTTATCTCCCGAAGGGGGCCTCTATGGCTACACCTTC.

This chain connects TRBV27 to TRBJ2-1, with 8 bases fitting TRBD1. V lost 0 bases, J lost 7 bases, and 14 bases stayed unmatched. CDR3 size: 18 residues. Germline V CDR1 and CDR2: MNHEY, SMNVEV (reference sequence). The CDR3 DNA sequence: TGTGCCAGCAGTTTATCTGGTTGGGCCAGGGGGCAGGATAATGAGCAGTTCTTC. Its protein product is CASSLSGWARGQDNEQFF.

This clone was recorded only once. J is TRBJ1-1 and V is TRBV28, with D perhaps TRBD1 (6 bases). This CDR3 is built from 17 residues. V lost 1 base to trimming and J lost 0 bases, with 15 bases between them. Germline V gives CDR1 MDHEN, CDR2 SYDVKM. CDR3 loop: CASSLLSTGIVNTEAFF. As DNA, the CDR3 is TGTGCCAGCAGTTTATTATCGACAGGCATCGTGAACACTGAAGCTTTCTTT.

The chain employs TRBV30 and TRBJ1-2; D not resolved. V shed 2 bases and J shed 5 bases, with 12 bases lying between them. Germline CDR1 and CDR2: GTSNPN and SVGIG (reference sequence). The CDR3 consists of 13 residues. CDR3 sequence reads: CAWSPRLEYGYTF. In DNA, the CDR3 is TGTGCCTGGAGTCCCCGCCTCGAATATGGCTACACCTTC.

The chain recombines TRBV6-6 with TRBJ1-2; no clear D. Germline lookup yields CDR1 MNHNY and CDR2 SVGAGI (reference sequence). V was cut by 2 bases and J by 4 bases, with 5 bases left in between. This CDR3 contains 12 residues. The CDR3 sequence is CASSYALYGYTF. DNA of the CDR3: TGTGCCAGCAGTTACGCCCTCTATGGCTACACCTTC.

In this sample, this clone turned up a few times. Other DNA sequences within the sample encode an identical CDR3. The chain recombines TRBV7-2 with TRBJ2-7; tentative D call: TRBD1 (6 bases). Germline-derived CDR1 and CDR2 are SGHTA and FQGNSA. Trimming took 1 base from V and 3 from J, leaving 13 bases between them. The CDR3 has 15 amino acids. The CDR3 loop is CASSLDRGGGYEQYF. The CDR3 nucleotides read TGTGCCAGCAGCTTAGATAGAGGGGGTGGCTACGAGCAGTACTTC.

The gene calls are TRBV2 and TRBJ1-5; possibly TRBD1 for D (5 bases). V lost 4 bases, J lost 6 bases, and 16 bases lay in between. The CDR3 has 15 amino acids. Germline V gene data show CDR1 as SNHLY and CDR2 as FYNNEI. CDR3 bases: TGTGCCAGCAGTGGGGACGGAGGCGGAGGTCAGCCCCAGCATTTT. Its protein is CASSGDGGGGQPQHF.

The genes are TRBV30 and TRBJ2-1, with TRBD2 matching 8 bases. Germline loops: CDR1 GTSNPN, CDR2 SVGIG (reference sequence). The CDR3 sequence is 13 residues long. The ends lost 1 base at V and 14 bases at J; junction bases unmatched: 10. As DNA, the CDR3 is TGTGCCTGGAGTGGGGACCCAATCGGGAGGGAGTTCTTC. This encodes CAWSGDPIGREFF.

This chain connects TRBV28 to TRBJ1-1, with D possibly being TRBD1 (5 bases). Trimming took 0 bases from V and 1 from J, leaving 9 bases between them. This CDR3 has 15 residues. CDR1 is MDHEN, CDR2 SYDVKM, per germline. Written as DNA, the CDR3 is TGTGCCAGCAGTTTATGGAAAACAGGGAACACTGAAGCTTTCTTT. This gives the protein CASSLWKTGNTEAFF.

This clone was observed a single time. The J gene is TRBJ2-3, the V gene TRBV11-2, with D possibly TRBD1 on 6 matching bases. V was pared by 6 bases and J by 0 bases, with 13 bases between. The V gene's germline CDR1 is SGHAT and CDR2 FQNNGV. This CDR3 contains 15 residues. In nucleotides, the CDR3 is TGTGCCAGCAGAGACAGGCTTACTAGCACAGATACGCAGTATTTT. This sequence encodes CASRDRLTSTDTQYF.

This rearrangement joins TRBV4-2 to TRBJ2-3; D unresolved. V lost 0 bases to trimming and J lost 0 bases, with 13 bases between them. The CDR3 is 17 amino acids. Germline V CDR1 and CDR2: LGHNA, YNFKEQ. Here the CDR3 DNA reads TGTGCCAGCAGCCAAGAAGGCTCTAGTGTAAGCACAGATACGCAGTATTTT. As protein: CASSQEGSSVSTDTQYF.

J is TRBJ2-5 and V is TRBV28; 13 bases fit TRBD2. This CDR3 comprises 14 residues. Looked up from germline, CDR1 is MDHEN and CDR2 is SYDVKM. J lost 4 bases, V lost 7 bases, and 3 bases had no gene match. CDR3 nucleotides: TGTGCCAGCATAGGACTAGCGGGGGTAGAGACCCAGTACTTC. Protein product: CASIGLAGVETQYF.

The chain is built from TRBV7-6 and TRBJ2-6, with no clear D. V was cut by 1 base and J by 0 bases, with 4 bases left in between. The CDR3 length is 15 residues. Germline CDR1 is SGHVS and CDR2 is FNYEAQ. DNA of the CDR3: TGTGCCAGCAGCTTAGGGGGCTCTGGGGCCAACGTCCTGACTTTC. This sequence encodes CASSLGGSGANVLTF.

This clone was detected only a few times. The J gene is TRBJ2-7, the V gene TRBV5-1, with D possibly called TRBD1 or TRBD2 (5 bases each). Germline assignment: CDR1 SGHRS and CDR2 YFSETQ. This CDR3 has 13 residues. The germline V and J ends were trimmed by 6 bases and 3 bases, with 13 bases remaining between them. The CDR3 DNA follows: TGCGCCAGCAAAGAAGGGACCCTCTACGAGCAGTACTTC. This gives the protein CASKEGTLYEQYF.

The genes are TRBV5-1 and TRBJ2-1; tentatively, D is TRBD1 or TRBD2 (6 bases each). The V end was cut by 2 bases, the J end by 10 bases, with 10 bases between. The CDR3 totals 12 residues. CDR1 is SGHRS, CDR2 YFSETQ, per germline. The CDR3 sequence is CASSLVGGEQFF. CDR3 sequence (DNA): TGCGCCAGCAGCTTAGTAGGGGGGGAGCAGTTCTTC.

This clone occurred once. The chain employs TRBV7-9 and TRBJ1-6; 8 nucleotides match TRBD1. Trimming took 5 bases from V and 13 from J; bases not matched to a gene: 10. This CDR3 contains 14 residues. The germline gives CDR1 SEHNR, CDR2 FQNEAQ (reference sequence). CDR3 in amino acids: CASSPGQGSLPLHF. Written as DNA, the CDR3 is TGTGCCAGCAGCCCTGGACAGGGCAGTTTGCCCCTCCACTTT.

V gene TRBV28 combines with J gene TRBJ2-2, with D perhaps being TRBD1 or TRBD2 (6 bases each). The germline V gene has CDR1 MDHEN and CDR2 SYDVKM. The CDR3 consists of 18 residues. Trimming pared 4 bases from V and 0 bases from J, leaving 18 bases between. CDR3 protein: CASSSGDGSDANTGELFF. CDR3 DNA sequence: TGTGCCAGCAGTTCAGGGGACGGGAGTGATGCGAACACCGGGGAGCTGTTTTTT.

V usage is TRBV28 and J usage is TRBJ1-2, with a weak D call TRBD1 (5 bases). Germline-derived CDR1 and CDR2 are MDHEN and SYDVKM. Trimming stripped 6 bases from V and 7 bases from J, with 15 bases between. This CDR3 region has 13 residues. CDR3 DNA sequence: TGTGCCAGCAGAACCCACACAGGCTCTGGCTACACCTTC. This encodes CASRTHTGSGYTF.